What follows is one T cell receptor (beta chain) and its context. The method was immunoSEQ multiplex PCR; TCRdb's version includes in-frame clones alone and lacks a portion of them. This table has roughly 290,000 clones, roughly four fifths appearing once. These data belong to a study of blood T cell repertoires in COVID-19. Germline CDR1 reads LGHDT; CDR2 reads YNNKEL (reference sequence). This CDR3 has 13 residues. V gave up 3 bases and J gave up 6 bases, with 9 bases separating them. The chain employs TRBV3-1 (or the pseudogene TRBV3-2) and TRBJ1-5; D remains unclear. Material: peripheral blood. The clonotype originates from a person between 70 and 80 years old with COVID-19, enrolled during active disease. Written as DNA, the CDR3 is TGTGCCAGCAGCCAGCTGTCGGGTCAGCCCCAGCATTTT. Encoded protein: CASSQLSGQPQHF.